Presented here are 28 T cell receptor beta chains from one specimen sequenced in a study of T cell responses to AZD1222 COVID-19 vaccine (dated by TCRdb to about 2021). The library came from the immunoSEQ multiplex PCR assay. TCRdb stores this immuneACCESS table with in-frame sequences only. Part of the clones is absent; in the studies checked, under half of the shortfall reflects unresolved V genes, and no reason is known for the rest. Within this sample are more than 100,000 clones, with 88% of them counted one time only. The ten largest clones add up to roughly 3.5% of the sample. This specimen's time point label, per the study, means: baseline before first vaccination. The sample was peripheral blood, taken on day 0 of AZD1222 vaccination. Receptors originate from an adult in good health.

This chain uses TRBV10-3 with TRBJ2-3; 7 bases are a match to TRBD2. CDR1 and CDR2 (germline): ENHRY, SYGVKD. The CDR3 contains 15 residues. V shed 9 bases, J shed 2 bases, and the junction held 11 bases outside the gene matches. The CDR3 sequence is CAMSGGSRPTDTQYF. In DNA, the CDR3 is TGTGCCATGTCCGGGGGGTCGCGGCCCACAGATACGCAGTATTTT.

The V and J genes are TRBV11-2 and TRBJ1-2; 8 bases are shared with TRBD1. The CDR3 contains 13 residues. J was trimmed by 3 bases and V by 8 bases; bases with no gene match: 5. Germline V gives CDR1 SGHAT, CDR2 FQNNGV. The CDR3 region is CASSQGQDYGYTF. CDR3 DNA sequence: TGTGCCAGCTCCCAGGGACAGGACTATGGCTACACCTTC.

V usage is TRBV4-1 and J usage is TRBJ2-7; possible D gene TRBD2, 6 bases. The CDR3 contains 16 residues. Germline V gene lookup returns CDR1 MGHRA and CDR2 YSYEKL. V lost 1 base, J lost 1 base, and 14 bases lay in between. The CDR3 is CASSQAADGTSYEQYF. DNA of the CDR3: TGCGCCAGCAGCCAAGCCGCAGACGGGACTTCCTACGAGCAGTACTTC.

The DNA of the CDR3 is TGTGCCAGCAGCGTAGGTCGGGCAGACAATCAGCCCCAGCATTTT. It translates to CASSVGRADNQPQHF. The chain uses TRBV9 and TRBJ1-5; D uncertain. Germline CDR1 is SGDLS and CDR2 is YYNGEE. The CDR3 covers 15 residues. Trimming removed 0 bases at V and 3 bases at J, with 10 bases between.

This clone was detected a few times. The V call is TRBV2, the J call TRBJ2-7; maybe TRBD1 (6 bases). Germline CDR1 is SNHLY and CDR2 is FYNNEI. Trimming removed 6 bases from V and 3 bases from J, with 15 bases in between. This CDR3 region has 14 residues. CDR3 nucleotides: TGTGCCAGCAGCTTTTCCAGGGGTAGCTACGAGCAGTACTTC. Its protein is CASSFSRGSYEQYF.

This clone was seen a single time. The gene calls are TRBV2 and TRBJ2-5; D gene uncertain. V was clipped by 11 bases and J by 4 bases, with 14 bases between them. Germline V gene lookup returns CDR1 SNHLY and CDR2 FYNNEI. The CDR3 contains 12 residues. CDR3 sequence reads: CACGPSRETQYF. CDR3 sequence (DNA): TGTGCCTGCGGACCGTCTAGAGAGACCCAGTACTTC.

This clone was recorded once. The chain is built from TRBV15 and TRBJ1-1; TRBD1 agrees at 10 bases. The CDR3 runs 18 residues. Germline V CDR1 and CDR2: LNHNV, YYDKDF (reference sequence). V lost 1 base and J lost 2; bases outside the gene matches: 10. The CDR3 is CATSRGWGQGLGNTEAFF. The CDR3 DNA is TGTGCCACCAGCAGAGGATGGGGACAGGGGTTAGGCAACACTGAAGCTTTCTTT. The entire variable domain, with the rest obtained from reference TRBV15 and TRBJ1-1, is as follows: DAMVIQNPRYQVTQFGKPVTLSCSQTLNHNVMYWYQQKSSQAPKLLFHYYDKDFNNEADTPDNFQSRRPNTSFCFLDIRSPGLGDTAMYLCATSRGWGQGLGNTEAFFGQGTRLTVV.

The V gene is TRBV21-1, the J gene TRBJ2-7; the listed D gene, TRBD2, was not tested against the DNA. TRBV21-1 is a known pseudogene. The CDR3 has 15 residues. The CDR3 DNA reads as TGTGCCAGCAGCAAAGATCATGGCGGTAAATACGAGCAGTACTTC. This translates into CASSKDHGGKYEQYF.

The chain joins TRBV7-8 to TRBJ1-1; no clear D gene. The germline V and J ends were trimmed by 1 base and 8 bases, with 8 bases remaining between them. Germline V gives CDR1 SGHVS, CDR2 FQNEAQ. CDR3 size: 12 residues. This CDR3 is CASSLDRSEAFF. The CDR3 DNA is TGTGCCAGCAGCTTAGATCGGTCGGAAGCTTTCTTT.

The chain links TRBV19 to TRBJ2-1; D is perhaps TRBD1 (5 bases). Germline CDR1 LNHDA, CDR2 SQIVND (reference sequence). The V gene lost 5 bases and the J gene lost 10 bases, with 12 bases spanning the gap. CDR3 length: 12 residues. CDR3 in amino acids: CASSRQGAEQFF. For the CDR3, the DNA is TGTGCCAGTAGTCGCCAGGGTGCAGAGCAGTTCTTC.

The rearrangement joins TRBV7-7 to TRBJ2-2, with 8 nucleotides matching TRBD1. V shed 5 bases, J shed 2 bases, and the junction held 4 bases outside the gene matches. This CDR3 comprises 15 residues. CDR1 is SSHAT and CDR2 is FNYEAQ in the germline V gene (reference sequence). Here the CDR3 reads CASSRQGYNTGELFF. The CDR3 bases are TGTGCCAGCAGCCGACAGGGGTATAACACCGGGGAGCTGTTTTTT.

V and J are TRBV5-8 and TRBJ1-2, with D possibly being TRBD1 (6 bases). The ends were cut back, 0 bases at V and 3 bases at J, with 15 bases in the middle. The CDR3 contains 16 residues. Germline V gives CDR1 SGHTS, CDR2 YDEGEE. In DNA form, the CDR3 reads TGTGCCAGCAGCTTGGGGGTTAGACAGGCCTACTATGGCTACACCTTC. It codes for CASSLGVRQAYYGYTF.

This sequence joins TRBV4-3 and TRBJ2-1, with TRBD2 identical over 11 bases. CDR3 length: 14 amino acids. Germline lookup yields CDR1 LGHNA and CDR2 YSLEER. The trim removed 6 bases at V and 7 bases at J, leaving 5 bases unmatched. Written as DNA, the CDR3 is TGCGCCAGCAGGGTGGGACTAGCGGTAAATGAGCAGTTCTTC. Translating it yields CASRVGLAVNEQFF.

This chain connects TRBV5-8 to TRBJ1-1; 7 bases line up with TRBD1. This CDR3 has 15 residues. The V segment lost 2 bases and the J segment 3 bases; nucleotides outside the gene matches: 7. Germline V gene sequence: CDR1 SGHTS, CDR2 YDEGEE. Written as DNA, the CDR3 is TGTGCCAGCAGCTTTTTGGACAGGACCTACACTGAAGCTTTCTTT. Amino acid sequence: CASSFLDRTYTEAFF.

This clone appeared a few times. The rearrangement links TRBV7-9 to TRBJ1-6; D is ambiguous. The ends were cut back, 4 bases at V and 14 bases at J, with 12 bases in the middle. Germline-derived CDR1 and CDR2 are SEHNR and FQNEAQ (reference sequence). This CDR3 is 12 amino acids long. The chain's CDR3 is CASSSHIGTLHF. The CDR3 DNA reads as TGTGCCAGCAGCTCACACATAGGCACCCTCCACTTT.

V and J are TRBV9 and TRBJ1-4; D perhaps matches TRBD1 (6 bases). The V end lost 4 bases, the J end lost 8 bases, and 21 bases lay between the germline ends. This CDR3 comprises 16 residues. Looked up from germline, CDR1 is SGDLS and CDR2 is YYNGEE. CDR3 amino acids: CASSPSSAGEGEKLFF. CDR3 nucleotide sequence: TGTGCCAGCAGCCCCTCGTCGGCAGGGGAAGGAGAAAAACTGTTTTTT. The variable domain in full, with the rest retrieved from reference TRBV9 and TRBJ1-4, is DSGVTQTPKHLITATGQRVTLRCSPRSGDLSVYWYQQSLDQGLQFLIQYYNGEERAKGNILERFSAQQFPDLHSELNLSSLELGDSALYFCASSPSSAGEGEKLFFGSGTQLSVL.

The chain links TRBV27 to TRBJ2-5, with D possibly matching TRBD2 (6 bases). The V end was cut by 2 bases, the J end by 5 bases, with 15 bases between. Germline CDR1 reads MNHEY; CDR2 reads SMNVEV (reference sequence). The CDR3 is made up of 15 amino acids. The CDR3 loop reads CASSLGGSGRETQYF. CDR3 DNA sequence: TGTGCCAGCAGTTTAGGGGGGTCCGGTAGGGAGACCCAGTACTTC.

J is TRBJ2-1 and V is TRBV7-3; D may correspond to TRBD1 or TRBD2 (6 bases each). The CDR3 spans 16 residues. Germline lookup yields CDR1 SGHTA and CDR2 FQGTGA. With 4 bases removed from V and 2 bases from J, the gap between germline ends came to 15 bases. DNA for the CDR3: TGTGCCAGCAGCTACTCAGATCGGGGGCCCTACAATGAGCAGTTCTTC. Protein product: CASSYSDRGPYNEQFF.

The rearrangement links TRBV27 to TRBJ1-6; no clear D gene. CDR1 is MNHEY, CDR2 SMNVEV, per germline (reference sequence). The CDR3 covers 15 residues. V was pared by 5 bases and J by 10 bases, with 18 bases between. CDR3 amino acids: CASSASRGGSSPLHF. The CDR3, as DNA: TGTGCCAGCAGTGCGTCTCGGGGAGGCAGCTCACCCCTCCACTTT.

The CDR3 DNA sequence: TGTGCCAGCAGCCACAGGGCAGAAACCGCCCCCCTCCACTTT. Its translation: CASSHRAETAPLHF. This chain links TRBV25-1 with TRBJ1-6, with D possibly matching TRBD1 (6 bases). The germline V gene has CDR1 MGHDK and CDR2 SYGVNS. Trimming removed 6 bases from V and 13 bases from J, with 19 bases in between. The CDR3 length is 14 residues.

The CDR3 nucleotides read TGCGCCAGCAGTGCCGACGGGAGCTCTGGAAACACCATATATTTT. Translation gives CASSADGSSGNTIYF. The chain recombines TRBV5-1 with TRBJ1-3; D is uncertain. Germline CDR1 is SGHRS and CDR2 is YFSETQ. The CDR3 spans 15 residues. Trimming stripped 5 bases from V and 0 bases from J, with 12 bases between.

The rearrangement uses TRBV13 and TRBJ1-5, with D perhaps matching TRBD1 (5 bases). This CDR3 has 15 amino acids. The V end lost 0 bases, the J end lost 1 base, and 7 bases lay between the germline ends. Germline CDR1 PRHDT, CDR2 FYEKMQ (reference sequence). CDR3 protein: CASSLGWGSNQPQHF. DNA for the CDR3: TGTGCCAGCAGCTTAGGGTGGGGGAGCAATCAGCCCCAGCATTTT. Full variable domain (rest looked up from reference TRBV13 and TRBJ1-5): AAGVIQSPRHLIKEKRETATLKCYPIPRHDTVYWYQQGPGQDPQFLISFYEKMQSDKGSIPDRFSAQQFSDYHSELNMSSLELGDSALYFCASSLGWGSNQPQHFGDGTRLSIL.

The chain has TRBV7-9 and TRBJ2-7, with TRBD1 matching 7 bases. J lost 1 base, V lost 7 bases, and 7 bases had no gene match. Germline V gene lookup returns CDR1 SEHNR and CDR2 FQNEAQ (reference sequence). This CDR3 is built from 14 residues. CDR3 coding DNA: TGTGCCAGCACCGGACAGGAAGAATCCTACGAGCAGTACTTC. Translated, it gives CASTGQEESYEQYF.

CDR3 residues: CASATDRLNTEAFF. CDR3 nucleotides: TGTGCTAGTGCAACGGACAGATTGAACACTGAAGCTTTCTTT. The chain uses TRBV12-5 and TRBJ1-1, with a tentative D call TRBD1 (6 bases). V was cut by 7 bases and J by 0 bases, with 12 bases left in between. The CDR3 has 14 amino acids. Germline loops: CDR1 LGHNT, CDR2 FRNRAP. Together with reference TRBV12-5 and TRBJ1-1, the CDR3 gives the full variable domain: DARVTQTPRHKVTEMGQEVTMRCQPILGHNTVFWYRQTMMQGLELLAYFRNRAPLDDSGMPKDRFSAEMPDATLATLKIQPSEPRDSAVYFCASATDRLNTEAFFGQGTRLTVV.

The chain joins TRBV6-2 or TRBV6-3 to TRBJ2-6; 8 bases are a match to TRBD1. Germline V gene lookup returns CDR1 MNHEY and CDR2 SVGEGT. Losses at the gene ends were 6 bases for V and 4 bases for J; bases not matched to a gene: 5. This CDR3 is built from 15 residues. This CDR3 reads CASSPRQGGANVLTF. In nucleotides, the CDR3 is TGTGCCAGCAGCCCCCGACAGGGGGGGGCCAACGTCCTGACTTTC.

The V and J genes are TRBV20-1 and TRBJ1-1; D may be TRBD1 (5 bases). The V and J ends lost 6 bases and 6 bases respectively, with 11 bases between them. The CDR3 totals 11 residues. Germline values: CDR1 DFQATT, CDR2 SNEGSKA (reference sequence). The CDR3 DNA reads as TGCAGTGCCCCAGGGTTCCCTGAAGCTTTCTTT. Encoded protein: CSAPGFPEAFF.

The chain recombines TRBV12-3 or TRBV12-4 with TRBJ1-2; D is uncertain. The V and J ends lost 1 base and 7 bases respectively, with 7 bases between them. This CDR3 has 12 residues. CDR3 bases: TGTGCCAGCAGTTTAGGAAGGGTTGGCTACACCTTC. It specifies CASSLGRVGYTF.

V and J are TRBV29-1 and TRBJ1-2; a weak D match, TRBD1 (6 bases). This CDR3 contains 11 residues. V lost 6 bases and J 7 bases, leaving 12 bases between the germline ends. Germline CDR1 is SQVTM and CDR2 is ANQGSEA. CDR3 DNA: TGCAGCGTGACGAGAGGGGGTGGCTACACCTTC. This codes for CSVTRGGGYTF.